The 25 T cell receptor beta chains below all came from one sample that was sequenced in a study of blood T cell repertoires in COVID-19. Profiled with immunoSEQ multiplex PCR; TCRdb holds only in-frame clones, not every one. The table shows under 250,000 clones, with around four fifths occurring only once. Specimen: peripheral blood. The receptors originated from a man aged 40-49 years with active or convalescent COVID-19.

This clone came up a few times. The chain links TRBV19 to TRBJ1-4, with D possibly matching TRBD1 (6 bases). The CDR3 has 14 amino acids. Germline loops: CDR1 LNHDA, CDR2 SQIVND (reference sequence). The ends were cut back, 7 bases at V and 3 bases at J, with 12 bases in the middle. CDR3 DNA: TGTGCCAGTAACCTTGACAGGTCTAATGAAAAACTGTTTTTT. This encodes CASNLDRSNEKLFF.

The rearrangement uses TRBV5-6 and TRBJ1-1; D gene unclear. CDR3 length: 15 residues. The ends were cut back, 4 bases at V and 3 bases at J, with 16 bases in the middle. Germline CDR1 reads SGHDT; CDR2 reads YYEEEE. The CDR3 DNA reads as TGTGCCAGCAGCCCCGGGTCGGGTTGGGACACTGAAGCTTTCTTT. Protein sequence: CASSPGSGWDTEAFF.

The chain employs TRBV7-9 and TRBJ1-3; no clear D gene. The CDR3 is 15 amino acids. The V gene's germline CDR1 is SEHNR and CDR2 FQNEAQ (reference sequence). Trimming took off 2 bases at V and 0 bases at J, with 8 bases between the two ends. This chain's CDR3 is CASSLFPSSGNTIYF. The CDR3 DNA is TGTGCCAGCAGCTTATTCCCCAGCTCTGGAAACACCATATATTTT.

This clone showed up just once. The same CDR3 is also encoded by other DNA sequences in this sample. The chain joins TRBV15 to TRBJ2-3, with unresolved D. Germline assignment: CDR1 LNHNV and CDR2 YYDKDF (reference sequence). The CDR3 consists of 13 residues. Between the trimmed V and J ends, which lost 2 bases and 3 bases, there was a span of 6 bases. CDR3 amino acids: CATSRLRTDTQYF. CDR3 coding DNA: TGTGCCACCAGCAGACTACGTACAGATACGCAGTATTTT.

The V gene is TRBV5-1, the J gene TRBJ1-1; a possible D gene is TRBD1 (5 bases). This CDR3 is built from 14 residues. The V end lost 1 base, the J end lost 2 bases, and 9 bases lay between the germline ends. Looked up from germline, CDR1 is SGHRS and CDR2 is YFSETQ. The CDR3 loop reads CASSLTGINTEAFF. CDR3 bases: TGCGCCAGCAGCTTGACAGGAATCAACACTGAAGCTTTCTTT.

The chain is built from TRBV27 and TRBJ1-5; 7 bases are a match to TRBD1. V dropped 2 bases and J dropped 9; count of bases not matched to a gene: 10. Germline V gene sequence: CDR1 MNHEY, CDR2 SMNVEV (reference sequence). The CDR3 extends over 15 amino acids. CDR3 in amino acids: CASSLQGGARGPQHF. Written as DNA, the CDR3 is TGTGCCAGCAGTTTACAGGGGGGAGCAAGGGGGCCCCAGCATTTT.

CDR3 sequence reads: CASKTGSTYEQYF. CDR3 DNA sequence: TGTGCCAGCAAAACGGGTTCCACTTACGAGCAGTACTTC. The rearrangement joins TRBV28 to TRBJ2-7; D gene unclear. V was pared by 7 bases and J by 4 bases, with 14 bases between. CDR3 size: 13 residues. Germline loops: CDR1 MDHEN, CDR2 SYDVKM.

V usage is TRBV29-1 and J usage is TRBJ2-3, with 9 bases identical to TRBD2. Per germline, CDR1 SQVTM and CDR2 ANQGSEA. J gave up 1 base and V 4 bases, and 3 bases lay outside the gene matches. This CDR3 contains 14 residues. CDR3 DNA sequence: TGCAGCGTTGCGACTAGCGGCCGCACAGATACGCAGTATTTT. Its translation is CSVATSGRTDTQYF.

This chain joins TRBV12-3 or TRBV12-4 and TRBJ1-1, with TRBD1 matching over 8 bases. The ends lost 6 bases at V and 7 bases at J; junction bases unmatched: 7. The CDR3 extends over 13 amino acids. The CDR3 here is CASSSGQVLEAFF. CDR3 DNA: TGTGCCAGCAGCTCGGGACAGGTCCTTGAAGCTTTCTTT.

V usage is TRBV6-6 and J usage is TRBJ1-2, with a possible D match to TRBD1 (6 bases). Germline CDR1 and CDR2: MNHNY and SVGAGI (reference sequence). V shed 7 bases and J shed 3 bases, with 18 bases lying between them. This CDR3 is 15 amino acids long. CDR3 protein: CASTPYRARDYGYTF. CDR3 nucleotides: TGTGCCAGCACCCCCTACAGGGCGCGGGACTATGGCTACACCTTC.

V usage is TRBV9 and J usage is TRBJ1-5; 8 positions match TRBD1. In germline, CDR1 is SGDLS, CDR2 YYNGEE. V shed 4 bases, J shed 4 bases, and the junction held 4 bases outside the gene matches. The CDR3 has 14 residues. This CDR3 is CASSLTGGNQPQHF. The CDR3 nucleotides read TGTGCCAGCAGCCTCACAGGGGGGAATCAGCCCCAGCATTTT.

This clone appeared a single time. The genes are TRBV7-5 and TRBJ1-1; the table's D call, TRBD1, was not checked against the DNA. TRBV7-5 is designated a pseudogene. The CDR3 consists of 14 residues. As DNA, the CDR3 is TGTGCCAGAAGCGTAAGAATCAGGGGAACCGAAGCTTTCTTT. It translates to CARSVRIRGTEAFF.

V gene TRBV6-5 combines with J gene TRBJ2-1; unclear D gene. The V end lost 6 bases, the J end lost 3 bases, and 9 bases lay between the germline ends. The V gene's germline CDR1 is MNHEY and CDR2 SVGAGI. The CDR3 runs to 13 residues. The CDR3 bases are TGTGCCAGCAGCCCCACGGGCTACAATGAGCAGTTCTTC. Its translation: CASSPTGYNEQFF.

The rearrangement joins TRBV30 to TRBJ1-5; TRBD1 matches at 7 bases. Germline lookup yields CDR1 GTSNPN and CDR2 SVGIG (reference sequence). The CDR3 runs to 15 residues. With V trimmed by 1 base and J by 0 bases, 3 bases remained unmatched. CDR3 sequence reads: CAWSEGAHSNQPQHF. CDR3 coding DNA: TGTGCCTGGAGTGAGGGGGCCCATAGCAATCAGCCCCAGCATTTT.

The J gene is TRBJ2-1, the V gene TRBV6-5; 9 bases fit TRBD2. Germline V gene data show CDR1 as MNHEY and CDR2 as SVGAGI. Trimming cost V 5 bases and J 8 bases; bases outside gene matches: 7. The CDR3 consists of 14 residues. CDR3 amino acids: CASSLGGRGHEQFF. CDR3 nucleotide sequence: TGTGCCAGCAGTCTCGGCGGGAGGGGGCATGAGCAGTTCTTC.

The chain links TRBV4-2 to TRBJ1-1; no firm D call. The CDR3 covers 14 residues. V shed 0 bases and J shed 11 bases, with 16 bases lying between them. CDR1 is LGHNA and CDR2 is YNFKEQ in the germline V gene. CDR3 protein: CASSQEESFRGAFF. The CDR3 bases are TGTGCCAGCAGCCAAGAGGAGTCTTTTCGAGGGGCTTTCTTT.

This sequence joins TRBV11-3 and TRBJ2-7; D possibly corresponds to TRBD2 (5 bases). CDR3 length: 14 residues. CDR1 is SGHNT, CDR2 YENEEA, per germline. The ends were cut back, 3 bases at V and 3 bases at J, with 12 bases in the middle. The CDR3 region has the DNA TGTGCCAGCAGCTTTAGAGGAGGAAGCTACGAGCAGTACTTC. This encodes CASSFRGGSYEQYF.

V gene TRBV27 combines with J gene TRBJ1-2; 11 bases are shared with TRBD1. The CDR3 spans 14 residues. Trimming removed 6 bases from V and 2 bases from J; junction bases left unmatched: 2. From germline, CDR1 is MNHEY and CDR2 SMNVEV (reference sequence). The DNA for the CDR3 is TGTGCCAGCAGACGGGACAGGGGGAACTATGGCTACACCTTC. This gives the protein CASRRDRGNYGYTF.

V is TRBV9 and J is TRBJ2-3; D ambiguous. With 2 bases removed from V and 5 bases from J, the gap between germline ends came to 9 bases. Germline V lookup: CDR1 SGDLS, CDR2 YYNGEE. The CDR3 sequence is 13 residues long. CDR3 sequence: CASSVLIGDTQYF. CDR3 sequence (DNA): TGTGCCAGCAGCGTCCTGATCGGAGATACGCAGTATTTT.

This chain joins TRBV5-1 and TRBJ2-5, with D perhaps TRBD2 (5 bases). The CDR3 totals 14 residues. Germline V gives CDR1 SGHRS, CDR2 YFSETQ. The germline V and J ends were trimmed by 2 bases and 2 bases, with 10 bases remaining between them. The CDR3 spells CASSFWTVQETQYF. The CDR3 region has the DNA TGCGCCAGCAGCTTCTGGACTGTTCAAGAGACCCAGTACTTC.

The V call is TRBV29-1, the J call TRBJ1-1, with D hard to call. Germline CDR1 reads SQVTM; CDR2 reads ANQGSEA. The CDR3 spans 10 residues. Trimming stripped 7 bases from V and 10 bases from J, with 13 bases between. The CDR3 DNA reads as TGCAGCGCTCCCCCGAGCCGAGCTTTCTTT. Its translation is CSAPPSRAFF.

This clone occurred a few times. V is TRBV2 and J is TRBJ1-1; TRBD1 matches 7 bases. This CDR3 comprises 16 residues. Germline CDR1 SNHLY, CDR2 FYNNEI. V lost 9 bases and J lost 4; bases outside the gene matches: 17. The CDR3 DNA sequence: TGTGCCAGTTCAGATACAGGGGCCAGGGTTGGCACTGAAGCTTTCTTT. Residues: CASSDTGARVGTEAFF.

The sample holds one count of this clone. This sequence joins TRBV19 and TRBJ1-5; possible D gene TRBD1, 6 bases. CDR3 length: 19 amino acids. V lost 3 bases, J lost 6 bases, and 27 bases lay in between. Germline V CDR1 and CDR2: LNHDA, SQIVND (reference sequence). The CDR3 is CASSISGTLTPQGGQPQHF. CDR3 nucleotide sequence: TGTGCCAGTAGTATCTCCGGGACACTCACTCCACAAGGGGGTCAGCCCCAGCATTTT. The full variable domain, with the rest looked up from reference TRBV19 and TRBJ1-5, is DGGITQSPKYLFRKEGQNVTLSCEQNLNHDAMYWYRQDPGQGLRLIYYSQIVNDFQKGDIAEGYSVSREKKESFPLTVTSAQKNPTAFYLCASSISGTLTPQGGQPQHFGDGTRLSIL.

This clone has only a few counts. V gene TRBV7-9 combines with J gene TRBJ1-2, with TRBD1 matching over 8 bases. Per germline, CDR1 SEHNR and CDR2 FQNEAQ (reference sequence). CDR3 size: 15 residues. The V segment lost 3 bases and the J segment 3 bases; nucleotides outside the gene matches: 6. The CDR3 DNA is TGTGCCAGCAGCTTGACAGGGGTTACGGACTATGGCTACACCTTC. Translating it yields CASSLTGVTDYGYTF.

The chain recombines TRBV4-1 with TRBJ2-2; 9 nucleotides align to TRBD1. The V gene's germline CDR1 is MGHRA and CDR2 YSYEKL. The CDR3 length is 15 residues. V gave up 3 bases and J gave up 4 bases; unmatched junction bases: 3. CDR3 residues: CASSQGQGATGELFF. CDR3 DNA: TGCGCCAGCAGCCAGGGACAGGGAGCCACCGGGGAGCTGTTTTTT.